The rows below give T cell receptor beta chains drawn from one sample of a study of shared clonotypes between healthy human individuals. The table came from immunoSEQ multiplex PCR; TCRdb's copy has only in-frame clones and leaves some out. The table lists about 2.4 million clones, roughly 93% of them singletons. Sequencing input: naive CD4+ T cells from PBMCs. The receptors stem from a young man in good health. Some clones in this sample may be carry-over from other donors' samples. Both conserved end residues are trimmed from each CDR3.

TRBV7-2 | ASSLGGLAGTDTQY
TRBV5-1 | ASSLAGLAGGRVTDTQY
TRBV7-2 | ASSPDRGLSYEQY
TRBV7-9 | ASSLILVENTIY
TRBV27 | ASSTWDRVGGYT
TRBV30 | AWSLFGAVGGYT
TRBV30 | AWSVPAGGGYGYT
TRBV4-3 | ASSRGRGGVSYNEQF
TRBV27 | ASSLNTGPFSTYEQY
TRBV6-5 | ASSYSNSNQPQH
TRBV7-2 | ASRFDRGRGYEQY
TRBV15 | ATSEGPAFNQPQH
TRBV9 | ASSVVPSGANVLT
TRBV18 | ASSQGEGYEQY
TRBV30 | AWMGGETQY
TRBV11-2 | ASSLGGQGRFYEQY
TRBV28 | ASSRQYGETQY
TRBV7-6 | APPSGTRVGEQY
TRBV6-5 | ASSYSGKRQF
TRBV6-6 | ASIWGGSGANVLT
TRBV6-6 | ASTSGGGVYTEAF
TRBV30 | ATSASYNEQF
TRBV5-1 | ASSLDANTIY
TRBV28 | ASSSATGAYEQY
TRBV7-3 | ASSRRTGLTGELF
TRBV4-1 | ASSPPPVADTQY
TRBV19 | ASRSLRNEQY
TRBV6-1 | ASRGDRGPDTQY
TRBV5-1 | ASSFPSAGSGANVLT
TRBV5-4 | ASSLGQGVRETQY
TRBV28 | ASSVQGRPAEAF
TRBV11-2 | ADRVGNNQPQH
TRBV9 | ASSVVGTHRGRDRGSYNEQF
TRBV6-1 | ASSEYIRGVYNEQF
TRBV7-2 | ASSLGAARDTEAF
TRBV6-6 | ASRIAGTGAVEQY
TRBV14 | ASSQVVSVKAF
TRBV4-2 | ASSLTSGTHNEQF
TRBV5-1 | ASSLSHSGNTIY
TRBV7-2 | ASSLSRGLEQY
TRBV5-1 | ASSFWAARSTDTQY